The 21 T cell receptor beta chains given below trace back to one sample, sequenced in a study of identical twins. TCRdb ran MiXCR on the 5' RACE reads and lists one entry per CDR3 protein. The sample comprises 500,000 to 600,000 distinct CDR3 sequences, around 20% of which are singletons, and around 0.9% rests with the top ten. This same sample was also taken into another study, of T cells expressing NK-cell markers.

Material for sequencing was CD4+ T cells sorted from blood. The receptors stem from a woman younger than 35 in good health.

The sample holds many counts of this clonotype. The chain combines TRBV15 with TRBJ1-1; D call uncertain. Germline V gene lookup returns CDR1 LNHNV and CDR2 YYDKDF (reference sequence). CDR3 length: 13 amino acids. V was trimmed by 3 bases and J by 0 bases, leaving 5 bases between them. The CDR3 here is CATSRDVNTEAFF. CDR3 nucleotides: TGTGCCACCAGCAGGGACGTGAACACTGAAGCTTTCTTT. Together with reference TRBV15 and TRBJ1-1, the CDR3 gives the full variable domain: DAMVIQNPRYQVTQFGKPVTLSCSQTLNHNVMYWYQQKSSQAPKLLFHYYDKDFNNEADTPDNFQSRRPNTSFCFLDIRSPGLGDTAMYLCATSRDVNTEAFFGQGTRLTVV.

The chain combines TRBV15 with TRBJ2-1, with 11 bases fitting TRBD2. Germline CDR1 and CDR2: LNHNV and YYDKDF (reference sequence). The CDR3 covers 15 residues. The junction had 7 bases not matched to a gene; V was cut back by 5 bases and J by 7 bases. The chain's CDR3 is CATSARLAGRNEQFF. CDR3 DNA sequence: TGTGCCACCAGCGCACGACTAGCGGGGAGGAATGAGCAGTTCTTC.

The chain couples TRBV7-2 to TRBJ1-6; TRBD1 matches at 8 bases. With 6 bases clipped from V and 10 bases from J, the junction kept 11 bases outside the gene matches. Per germline, CDR1 SGHTA and CDR2 FQGNSA. This CDR3 is built from 15 residues. The CDR3 here is CASRPPGQVLSPLHF. The CDR3 DNA reads as TGTGCCAGCAGACCTCCGGGACAGGTTTTGTCACCCCTCCACTTT.

A few counts support this clonotype. The V and J genes are TRBV5-1 and TRBJ2-1, with D unclear. The CDR3 length is 14 residues. Trimming pared 2 bases from V and 4 bases from J, leaving 10 bases between. Germline V gene data show CDR1 as SGHRS and CDR2 as YFSETQ. The CDR3 loop reads CASSFRLGYNEQFF. DNA of the CDR3: TGCGCCAGCAGCTTTAGGTTGGGTTACAATGAGCAGTTCTTC.

The V call is TRBV9, the J call TRBJ2-2; D remains unclear. CDR1 SGDLS and CDR2 YYNGEE come from the germline V gene. There are 17 residues in the CDR3. The V end lost 0 bases, the J end lost 7 bases, and 19 bases lay between the germline ends. The CDR3 loop reads CASSVVAVRLGIGELFF. CDR3 bases: TGTGCCAGCAGCGTAGTCGCTGTTCGCCTGGGGATCGGGGAGCTGTTTTTT.

The V and J genes are TRBV30 and TRBJ2-3; weak D call: TRBD2 (6 bases). The CDR3 is made up of 12 amino acids. Trimming took 0 bases from V and 11 from J, leaving 12 bases between them. Germline V lookup: CDR1 GTSNPN, CDR2 SVGIG (reference sequence). This CDR3 is CAWSVGGRRQYF. The DNA of the CDR3 is TGTGCCTGGAGTGTGGGTGGGAGGAGGCAGTATTTT.

This clonotype was counted between two and nine times. The chain links TRBV6-5 to TRBJ1-5; unclear D gene. The V gene lost 0 bases and the J gene lost 6 bases, with 12 bases spanning the gap. This CDR3 is built from 15 residues. The germline V gene encodes CDR1 MNHEY and CDR2 SVGAGI. The CDR3 DNA is TGTGCCAGCAGTTACTCGAGGCTGGCGACTCAGCCCCAGCATTTT. Protein product: CASSYSRLATQPQHF.

The chain employs TRBV5-4 and TRBJ2-1, with no clear D. The germline V gene has CDR1 SGHNT and CDR2 YYREEE (reference sequence). The CDR3 has 15 residues. With 6 bases removed from V and 1 base from J, the gap between germline ends came to 14 bases. Here the CDR3 DNA reads TGTGCCAGCATCCCAGATGGGTCGTCCTACAATGAGCAGTTCTTC. This encodes CASIPDGSSYNEQFF.

This clonotype was found a few times. The CDR3 sequence: CASSSDRAEAFF. For the CDR3, the DNA is TGTGCCAGCAGCTCGGACAGGGCGGAAGCTTTCTTT. The gene calls are TRBV12-3 or TRBV12-4 and TRBJ1-1; 8 nucleotides line up with TRBD1. V shed 6 bases, J shed 8 bases, and the junction held 5 bases outside the gene matches. The CDR3 is 12 amino acids.

J is TRBJ2-2 and V is TRBV5-1; TRBD2 agrees at 11 bases. The CDR3 is made up of 16 amino acids. The trim removed 7 bases at V and 5 bases at J, leaving 10 bases unmatched. CDR1 SGHRS and CDR2 YFSETQ come from the germline V gene. CDR3 protein: CASEISGRAGTGELFF. The CDR3 DNA sequence: TGCGCCAGCGAAATTAGCGGGAGGGCCGGAACCGGGGAGCTGTTTTTT.

This chain uses TRBV20-1 with TRBJ1-1; 9 bases agree with TRBD1. The CDR3 is made up of 13 amino acids. V shed 4 bases and J 5 bases; nucleotides not matched to a gene: 5. CDR1 DFQATT and CDR2 SNEGSKA come from the germline V gene (reference sequence). DNA of the CDR3: TGCAGTGCTACTTACAGGGGGCCGACTGAAGCTTTCTTT. Its translation is CSATYRGPTEAFF.

This clonotype was seen more than once but under ten times. The V call is TRBV2, the J call TRBJ2-1, with D perhaps TRBD1 (6 bases). Trimming removed 8 bases at V and 9 bases at J, with 17 bases between. CDR1 is SNHLY, CDR2 FYNNEI, per germline. The CDR3 runs 13 residues. CDR3 sequence (DNA): TGTGCCAGCGCTTATACCGAAGGGGGTGAGCAGTTCTTC. Amino acid sequence: CASAYTEGGEQFF.

V usage is TRBV5-1 and J usage is TRBJ1-1, with 8 nucleotides matching TRBD1. The CDR3 is 13 residues long. V shed 4 bases and J 10 bases; nucleotides not matched to a gene: 9. Looked up from germline, CDR1 is SGHRS and CDR2 is YFSETQ. CDR3 amino acids: CASSPTGVEGAFF. CDR3 coding DNA: TGCGCCAGCAGCCCGACAGGGGTTGAAGGAGCTTTCTTT.

A few counts support this clonotype. This rearrangement joins TRBV15 to TRBJ2-5; D might be TRBD1 or TRBD2, each matching 5 bases. V lost 4 bases to trimming and J lost 4 bases, with 13 bases between them. The CDR3 extends over 14 amino acids. Germline V lookup: CDR1 LNHNV, CDR2 YYDKDF (reference sequence). CDR3 coding DNA: TGTGCCACCAGCAATGCGGAGAGGGGAGAGACCCAGTACTTC. Protein product: CATSNAERGETQYF.

A few counts support this clonotype. V usage is TRBV20-1 and J usage is TRBJ2-1; D is tentatively TRBD1 or TRBD2 (7 bases each). Trimming stripped 6 bases from V and 1 base from J, with 13 bases between. The CDR3 contains 14 residues. In germline, CDR1 is DFQATT, CDR2 SNEGSKA (reference sequence). CDR3 DNA sequence: TGCAGTGCCAGGGGGGGGGGTTCCTACAATGAGCAGTTCTTC. It yields the protein CSARGGGSYNEQFF.

In this sample, this clonotype turned up a few times. The chain is built from TRBV5-1 and TRBJ1-2; D unresolved. CDR3 length: 14 residues. Germline loops: CDR1 SGHRS, CDR2 YFSETQ. Trimming pared 0 bases from V and 8 bases from J, leaving 14 bases between. The CDR3 nucleotides are TGCGCCAGCAGCTTGGACGCGACACCCGCCGGCTACACCTTC. It specifies CASSLDATPAGYTF.

Only a few counts were recorded for this clonotype. The V call is TRBV6-4, the J call TRBJ2-1, with TRBD2 matching over 7 bases. The length of the CDR3 is 14 residues. Trimming cost V 3 bases and J 8 bases; bases outside gene matches: 7. In germline, CDR1 is MRHNA, CDR2 SNTAGT. CDR3 protein: CASSEIGGLHEQFF. CDR3 nucleotides: TGTGCCAGCAGTGAAATCGGGGGGTTACATGAGCAGTTCTTC.

The CDR3, as DNA: TGTGCCAGCAGCTTGGACAGGGGACGGTTTGCTGAGCAGTTCTTC. It yields the protein CASSLDRGRFAEQFF. The rearrangement joins TRBV5-6 to TRBJ2-1; 7 bases align to TRBD1. V lost 0 bases, J lost 9 bases, and 9 bases stayed unmatched. Germline loops: CDR1 SGHDT, CDR2 YYEEEE. CDR3 length equals 15 residues. Using reference TRBV5-6 and TRBJ2-1 for the parts outside the CDR3, the full variable domain is DAGVTQSPTHLIKTRGQQVTLRCSPKSGHDTVSWYQQALGQGPQFIFQYYEEEERQRGNFPDRFSGHQFPNYSSELNVNALLLGDSALYLCASSLDRGRFAEQFFGPGTRLTVL.

The rearrangement uses TRBV5-1 and TRBJ2-3, with 10 bases lining up with TRBD2. Germline loops: CDR1 SGHRS, CDR2 YFSETQ. V was pared by 6 bases and J by 4 bases, with 5 bases of the junction left unmatched. The CDR3 totals 14 residues. DNA for the CDR3: TGCGCCAGCATAGCTAGCGGGGGATCAGATACGCAGTATTTT. Residues: CASIASGGSDTQYF.

This clonotype was recorded a few times. This chain connects TRBV6-2 or TRBV6-3 to TRBJ2-1; the D gene is possibly TRBD2 (5 bases). The V end lost 5 bases, the J end lost 8 bases, and 10 bases lay between the germline ends. CDR1 is MNHEY and CDR2 is SVGEGT in the germline V gene. The CDR3 runs to 12 residues. The CDR3 bases are TGTGCCAGCAGTCAAACTAGGGATGAGCAGTTCTTC. It encodes CASSQTRDEQFF.

This clonotype was detected only a few times. The chain joins TRBV10-3 to TRBJ2-7, with TRBD1 matching 7 bases. Germline-derived CDR1 and CDR2 are ENHRY and SYGVKD. Trimming removed 6 bases from V and 3 bases from J; junction bases left unmatched: 5. This CDR3 contains 13 residues. The DNA for the CDR3 is TGTGCCATCAGCGGAGACAGGGTCTACGAGCAGTACTTC. Translation: CAISGDRVYEQYF.